The clone carrying this TCR beta chain was seen a handful of times. This entry belongs to a study of blood T cell repertoires in COVID-19. Across the study: The United States, Italy and Spain were the sources of the acute and convalescent COVID-19 samples. PBMCs, B-cell-depleted T cells, or T cells were the source of the cDNA or gDNA that made up the material.

CDR1 and CDR2 from the germline V gene are SEHNR and FQNEAQ (reference sequence). The CDR3 covers 11 residues. The V and J ends lost 4 bases and 6 bases, in that order; junction bases with no gene match: 0. Authors' methods: Amplified reference gene primers provided the basis for estimating nucleated cell counts. Assay used: immunoSEQ multiplex PCR; TCRdb lists only in-frame clones, some missing. The V and J calls and clone size come from that table; D and trimming were worked out from the DNA. The table lists approximately 57,000 clones, just under 90% of them singletons. The specimen was peripheral blood. The rearrangement links TRBV7-9 to TRBJ2-7; TRBD1 agrees at 7 bases. The TCR was taken from a man aged 45-65 years with acute or convalescent COVID-19. The CDR3 region is CASSSGGEQYF. CDR3 DNA: TGTGCCAGCAGCTCAGGGGGCGAGCAGTACTTC.